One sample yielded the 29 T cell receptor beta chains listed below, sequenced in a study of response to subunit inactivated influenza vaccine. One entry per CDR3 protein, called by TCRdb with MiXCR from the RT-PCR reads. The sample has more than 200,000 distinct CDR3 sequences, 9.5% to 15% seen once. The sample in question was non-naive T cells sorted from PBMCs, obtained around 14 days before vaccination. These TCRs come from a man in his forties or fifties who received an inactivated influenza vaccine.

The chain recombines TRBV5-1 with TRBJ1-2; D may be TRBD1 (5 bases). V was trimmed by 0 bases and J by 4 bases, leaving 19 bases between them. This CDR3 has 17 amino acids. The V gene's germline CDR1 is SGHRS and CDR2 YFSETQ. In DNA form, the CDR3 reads TGCGCCAGCAGCTTGGACGGACAACCCGCTACGGGCTATGGCTACACCTTC. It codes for CASSLDGQPATGYGYTF.

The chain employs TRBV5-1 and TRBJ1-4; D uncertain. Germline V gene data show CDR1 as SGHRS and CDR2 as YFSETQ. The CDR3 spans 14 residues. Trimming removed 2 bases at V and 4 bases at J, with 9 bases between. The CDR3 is CASSFSGGNEKLFF. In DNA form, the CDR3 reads TGCGCCAGCAGCTTCTCGGGTGGTAATGAAAAACTGTTTTTT.

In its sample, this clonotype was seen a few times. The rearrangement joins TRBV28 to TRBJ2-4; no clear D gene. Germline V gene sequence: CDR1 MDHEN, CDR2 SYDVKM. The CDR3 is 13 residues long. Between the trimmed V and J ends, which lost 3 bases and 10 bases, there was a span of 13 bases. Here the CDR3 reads CASSFPGANIQYF. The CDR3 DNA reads TGTGCCAGCAGTTTTCCAGGAGCGAATATTCAGTACTTC.

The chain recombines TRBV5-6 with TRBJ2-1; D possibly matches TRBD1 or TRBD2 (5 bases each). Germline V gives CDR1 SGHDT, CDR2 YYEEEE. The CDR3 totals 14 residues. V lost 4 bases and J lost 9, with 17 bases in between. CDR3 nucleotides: TGTGCCAGCAGCCCCCGACATGGGGACCTTGAGCAGTTCTTC. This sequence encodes CASSPRHGDLEQFF.

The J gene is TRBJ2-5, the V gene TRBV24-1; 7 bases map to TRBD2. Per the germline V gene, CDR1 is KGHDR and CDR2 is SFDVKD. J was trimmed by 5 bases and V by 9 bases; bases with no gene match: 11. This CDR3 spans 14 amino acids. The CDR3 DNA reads TGTGCCACCGCCCCTAGGGGCGGGAGTGAGACCCAGTACTTC. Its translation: CATAPRGGSETQYF.

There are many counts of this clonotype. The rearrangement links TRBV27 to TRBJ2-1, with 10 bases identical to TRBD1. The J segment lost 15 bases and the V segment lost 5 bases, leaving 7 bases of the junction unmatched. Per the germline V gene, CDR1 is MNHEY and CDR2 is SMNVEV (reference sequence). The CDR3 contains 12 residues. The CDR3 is CASSLRTGGMFF. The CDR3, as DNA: TGTGCCAGCAGTCTACGGACAGGGGGGATGTTCTTC.

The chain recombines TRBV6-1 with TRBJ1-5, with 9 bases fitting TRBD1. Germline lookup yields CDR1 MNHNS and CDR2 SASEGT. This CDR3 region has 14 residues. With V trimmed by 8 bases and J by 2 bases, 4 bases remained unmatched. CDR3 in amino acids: CASSDRGGNQPQHF. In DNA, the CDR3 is TGTGCCAGCTCGGACAGGGGTGGCAATCAGCCCCAGCATTTT.

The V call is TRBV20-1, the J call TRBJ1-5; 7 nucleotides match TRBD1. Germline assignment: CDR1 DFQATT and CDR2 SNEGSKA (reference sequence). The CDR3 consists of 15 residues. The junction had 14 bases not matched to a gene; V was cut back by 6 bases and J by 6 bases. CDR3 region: CSAIEQGTWVQPQHF. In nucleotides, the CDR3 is TGCAGTGCCATCGAACAGGGGACATGGGTTCAGCCCCAGCATTTT.

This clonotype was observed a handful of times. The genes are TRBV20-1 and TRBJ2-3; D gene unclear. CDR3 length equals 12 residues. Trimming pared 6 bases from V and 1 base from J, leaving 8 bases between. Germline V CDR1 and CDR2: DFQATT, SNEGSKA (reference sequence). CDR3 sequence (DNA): TGCAGTGCCCTGACCGGCACAGATACGCAGTATTTT. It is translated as CSALTGTDTQYF.

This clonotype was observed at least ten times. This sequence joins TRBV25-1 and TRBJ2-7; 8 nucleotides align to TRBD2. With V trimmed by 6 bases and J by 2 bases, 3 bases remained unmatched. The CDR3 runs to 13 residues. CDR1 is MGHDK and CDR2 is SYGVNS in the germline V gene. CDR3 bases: TGTGCCAGCAGACAAGCGGGAGCCTACGAGCAGTACTTC. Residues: CASRQAGAYEQYF.

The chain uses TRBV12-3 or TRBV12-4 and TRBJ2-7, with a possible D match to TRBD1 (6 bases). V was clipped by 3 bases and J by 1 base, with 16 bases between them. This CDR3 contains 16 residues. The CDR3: CASSFGRDKKSYEQYF. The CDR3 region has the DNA TGTGCCAGCAGTTTTGGCCGGGACAAAAAATCCTACGAGCAGTACTTC.

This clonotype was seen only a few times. The CDR3 spells CASNTAGTGVDGNTIYF. The CDR3 DNA reads as TGTGCCAGCAACACTGCTGGGACAGGGGTAGATGGAAACACCATATATTTT. The genes are TRBV7-2 and TRBJ1-3; 10 bases are shared with TRBD1. The CDR3 totals 17 residues. CDR1 and CDR2 from the germline V gene are SGHTA and FQGNSA. The ends lost 7 bases at V and 3 bases at J; junction bases unmatched: 12.

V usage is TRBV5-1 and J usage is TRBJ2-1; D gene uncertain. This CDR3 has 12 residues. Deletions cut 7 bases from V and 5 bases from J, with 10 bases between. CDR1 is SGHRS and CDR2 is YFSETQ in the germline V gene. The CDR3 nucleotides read TGCGCCAGCTACCTCGAAGACAATGAGCAGTTCTTC. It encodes CASYLEDNEQFF.

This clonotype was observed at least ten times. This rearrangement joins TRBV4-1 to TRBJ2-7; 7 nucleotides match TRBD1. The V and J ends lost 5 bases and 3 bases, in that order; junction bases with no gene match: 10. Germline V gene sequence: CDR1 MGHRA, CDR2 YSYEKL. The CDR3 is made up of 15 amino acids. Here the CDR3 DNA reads TGCGCCAGCAGCTCTTCACCGACAGGGTTCTACGAGCAGTACTTC. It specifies CASSSSPTGFYEQYF.

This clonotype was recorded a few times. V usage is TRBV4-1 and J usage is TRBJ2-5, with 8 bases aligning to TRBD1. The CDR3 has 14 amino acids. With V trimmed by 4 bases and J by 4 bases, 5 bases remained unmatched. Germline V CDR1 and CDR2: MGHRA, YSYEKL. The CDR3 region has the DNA TGCGCCAGCAGCCCCCCGGACAGGGTAGAGACCCAGTACTTC. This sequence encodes CASSPPDRVETQYF.

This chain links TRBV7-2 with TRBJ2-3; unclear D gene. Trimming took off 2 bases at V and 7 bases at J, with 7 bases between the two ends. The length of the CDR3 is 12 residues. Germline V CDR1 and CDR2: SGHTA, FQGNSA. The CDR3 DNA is TGTGCCAGCAGCTTACAAACTAATACGCAGTATTTT. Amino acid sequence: CASSLQTNTQYF.

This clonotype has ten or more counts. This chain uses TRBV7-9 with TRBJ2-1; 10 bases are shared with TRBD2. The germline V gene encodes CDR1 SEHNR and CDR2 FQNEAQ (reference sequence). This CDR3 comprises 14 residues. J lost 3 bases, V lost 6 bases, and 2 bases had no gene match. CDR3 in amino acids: CASSPSGSYNEQFF. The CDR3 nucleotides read TGTGCCAGCAGTCCTAGCGGGAGCTACAATGAGCAGTTCTTC.

The DNA of the CDR3 is TGTGCCAGCAGCCAAGAAGGGACAGGGCTAAATACGCAGTATTTT. Its translation: CASSQEGTGLNTQYF. The chain recombines TRBV4-2 with TRBJ2-3; 9 positions agree with TRBD1. The CDR3 spans 15 residues. The trim removed 0 bases at V and 7 bases at J, leaving 5 bases unmatched. Germline V gives CDR1 LGHNA, CDR2 YNFKEQ.

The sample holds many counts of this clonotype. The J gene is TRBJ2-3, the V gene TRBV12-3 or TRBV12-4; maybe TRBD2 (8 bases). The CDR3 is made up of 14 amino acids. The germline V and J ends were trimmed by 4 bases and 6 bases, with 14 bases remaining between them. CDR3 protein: CASSYGRGRDTQYF. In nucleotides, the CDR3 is TGTGCCAGCAGTTACGGGAGGGGGCGGGATACGCAGTATTTT.

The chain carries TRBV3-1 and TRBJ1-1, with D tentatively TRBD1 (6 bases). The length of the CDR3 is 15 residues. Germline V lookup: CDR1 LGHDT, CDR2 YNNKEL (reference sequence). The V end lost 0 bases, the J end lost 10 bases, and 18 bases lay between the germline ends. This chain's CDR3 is CASSQDASGGRSAFF. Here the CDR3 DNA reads TGTGCCAGCAGCCAAGATGCGTCCGGGGGGCGTTCAGCTTTCTTT.

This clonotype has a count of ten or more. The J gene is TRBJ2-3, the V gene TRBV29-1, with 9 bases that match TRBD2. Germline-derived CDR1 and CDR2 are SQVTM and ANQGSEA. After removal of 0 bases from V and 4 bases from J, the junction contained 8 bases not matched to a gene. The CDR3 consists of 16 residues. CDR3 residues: CSVEDQAGGLADTQYF. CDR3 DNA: TGCAGCGTTGAAGACCAAGCGGGGGGTTTGGCAGATACGCAGTATTTT.

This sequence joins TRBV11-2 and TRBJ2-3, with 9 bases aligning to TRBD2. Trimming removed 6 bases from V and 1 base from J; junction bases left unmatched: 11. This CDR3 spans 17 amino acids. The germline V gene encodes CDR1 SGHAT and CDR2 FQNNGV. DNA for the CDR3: TGTGCCAGCAGACACAACTGGGCTAGCGGGGGCACAGATACGCAGTATTTT. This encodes CASRHNWASGGTDTQYF.

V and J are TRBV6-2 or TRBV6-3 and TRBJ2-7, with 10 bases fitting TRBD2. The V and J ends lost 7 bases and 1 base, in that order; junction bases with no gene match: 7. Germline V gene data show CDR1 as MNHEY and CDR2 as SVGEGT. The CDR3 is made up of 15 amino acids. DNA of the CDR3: TGTGCCAGCAATCTAGCGGGAGCCCAATCCTACGAGCAGTACTTC. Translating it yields CASNLAGAQSYEQYF.

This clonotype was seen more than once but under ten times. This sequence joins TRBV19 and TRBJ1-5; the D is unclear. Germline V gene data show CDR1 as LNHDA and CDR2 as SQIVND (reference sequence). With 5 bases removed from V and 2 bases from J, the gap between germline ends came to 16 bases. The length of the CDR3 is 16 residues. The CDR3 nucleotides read TGTGCCAGTAGTCCTAGATCCGGCCTGGGCAATCAGCCCCAGCATTTT. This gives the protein CASSPRSGLGNQPQHF.

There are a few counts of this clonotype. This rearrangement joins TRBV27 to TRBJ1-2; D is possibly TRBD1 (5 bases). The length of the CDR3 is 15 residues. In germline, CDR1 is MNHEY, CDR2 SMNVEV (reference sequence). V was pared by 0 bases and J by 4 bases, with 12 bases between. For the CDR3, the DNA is TGTGCCAGCAGTTTATCGATTCAGGGTGTCTATGGCTACACCTTC. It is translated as CASSLSIQGVYGYTF.

CDR3: CASSAKTGAGANEQFF. CDR3 DNA sequence: TGTGCCAGCAGTGCAAAGACAGGGGCAGGAGCCAATGAGCAGTTCTTC. J is TRBJ2-1 and V is TRBV27, with 8 bases fitting TRBD1. Germline V CDR1 and CDR2: MNHEY, SMNVEV (reference sequence). J lost 6 bases, V lost 5 bases, and 12 bases had no gene match. The CDR3 spans 16 residues.

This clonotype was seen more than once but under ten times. The CDR3 reads CASSQEVNSYNTRAEQFF. The CDR3 DNA reads TGCGCCAGCAGCCAAGAAGTTAATTCCTACAACACCCGTGCTGAGCAGTTCTTC. The chain has TRBV4-3 and TRBJ2-1; D is unclear. With 0 bases removed from V and 9 bases from J, the gap between germline ends came to 24 bases. Germline CDR1 LGHNA, CDR2 YSLEER. This CDR3 is 18 amino acids long.

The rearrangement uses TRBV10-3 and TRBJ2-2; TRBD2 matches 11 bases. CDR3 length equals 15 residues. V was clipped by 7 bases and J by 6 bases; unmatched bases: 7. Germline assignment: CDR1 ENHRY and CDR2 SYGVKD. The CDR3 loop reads CAINTGTSGAGELFF. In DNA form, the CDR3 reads TGTGCCATCAACACCGGGACTAGCGGTGCCGGGGAGCTGTTTTTT.

The CDR3 reads CASRFEIDSSGIYNEQFF. The CDR3 nucleotides read TGTGCCAGCAGATTTGAAATAGACTCTAGCGGAATTTACAATGAGCAGTTCTTC. The rearrangement uses TRBV27 and TRBJ2-1; 7 bases are a match to TRBD2. Germline assignment: CDR1 MNHEY and CDR2 SMNVEV (reference sequence). The CDR3 has 18 amino acids. With 6 bases clipped from V and 4 bases from J, the junction kept 18 bases outside the gene matches.